This T cell receptor beta chain originates from a study of CD8 T cells in Susac syndrome. Whole-study results and caveats: The CD4+ T cell repertoires of Susac syndrome were found to show no clonal expansion.

cDNA came from around 0.5 to 1 ug RNA primed by random hexamers. One entry per CDR3 protein, called by TCRdb with MiXCR from the immunoSEQ multiplex PCR reads. This sample has around 230,000 distinct CDR3 sequences, with about 96% found just once. Germline V gene data show CDR1 as DFQATT and CDR2 as SNEGSKA (reference sequence). The CDR3 covers 11 residues. The V end lost 1 base, the J end lost 7 bases, and 4 bases lay between the germline ends. As regards this clonotype: Its antigen is undetermined.

The V gene is TRBV20-1, the J gene TRBJ1-4, with D unclear. The TCR sequence derives from a human donor with Susac syndrome. The sequencing input was CD4+ T cells from PBMCs. This CDR3 is CSARASEKLFF. The CDR3 region has the DNA TGCAGTGCTAGAGCCAGTGAAAAACTGTTTTTT.